These 26 T cell receptor beta chains originate from one sample sequenced in a study of blood T cell repertoires in COVID-19. Assay used: immunoSEQ multiplex PCR; TCRdb lists only in-frame clones, some missing. The repertoire consists of tens of thousands of clones, with approximately 85% occurring once and the leading ten covering 7.5% to 10%. Input material: peripheral blood. All receptors come from a man aged 80 or over with active COVID-19.

This chain connects TRBV27 to TRBJ2-7; 10 bases fit TRBD1. V dropped 5 bases and J dropped 6; count of bases not matched to a gene: 4. Looked up from germline, CDR1 is MNHEY and CDR2 is SMNVEV (reference sequence). The CDR3 spans 13 residues. The CDR3 region is CASSPGQGIEQYF. CDR3 nucleotide sequence: TGTGCCAGCAGTCCGGGACAGGGGATCGAGCAGTACTTC.

The chain recombines TRBV2 with TRBJ2-5, with 10 bases that match TRBD2. The CDR3 runs to 14 residues. Germline V lookup: CDR1 SNHLY, CDR2 FYNNEI. V was clipped by 2 bases and J by 10 bases; unmatched bases: 7. DNA for the CDR3: TGTGCCAGCAGTGAATTGGCTAGCGGGGGACACCAGTACTTC. Translating gives CASSELASGGHQYF.

The V and J genes are TRBV7-8 and TRBJ2-3; 9 nucleotides agree with TRBD1. This CDR3 contains 14 residues. Losses at the gene ends were 3 bases for V and 6 bases for J; bases not matched to a gene: 4. CDR1 is SGHVS and CDR2 is FQNEAQ in the germline V gene. CDR3 protein: CASSFGDREDTQYF. The CDR3 nucleotides are TGTGCCAGCAGCTTCGGGGACAGGGAGGATACGCAGTATTTT.

The chain links TRBV14 to TRBJ2-1; 10 bases map to TRBD2. This CDR3 has 15 amino acids. The germline CDR1 and CDR2 sequences are SGHDN and FVKESK. Trimming took 5 bases from V and 9 from J; bases not matched to a gene: 10. The CDR3 sequence is CASSTSGAGGLEQFF. The CDR3 coding sequence is TGTGCCAGCAGCACCTCGGGAGCGGGGGGGCTTGAGCAGTTCTTC.

The chain couples TRBV5-4 to TRBJ2-2; D unclear. The germline V gene has CDR1 SGHNT and CDR2 YYREEE (reference sequence). The V end was cut by 0 bases, the J end by 0 bases, with 6 bases between. This CDR3 is 15 amino acids long. CDR3 sequence: CASSLGLTNTGELFF. The CDR3 nucleotides are TGTGCCAGCAGCTTGGGGCTCACGAACACCGGGGAGCTGTTTTTT.

This rearrangement joins TRBV7-9 to TRBJ1-1; weak D call: TRBD1 (6 bases). The V gene lost 5 bases and the J gene lost 4 bases, with 14 bases spanning the gap. The CDR3 runs to 14 residues. From germline, CDR1 is SEHNR and CDR2 FQNEAQ (reference sequence). CDR3 protein: CASSPRGRPTEAFF. The CDR3 DNA reads as TGTGCCAGCAGCCCCAGGGGCCGCCCCACTGAAGCTTTCTTT.

The chain links TRBV5-1 to TRBJ1-1, with 7 bases fitting TRBD1. With V trimmed by 2 bases and J by 0 bases, 4 bases remained unmatched. This CDR3 has 15 amino acids. CDR1 is SGHRS, CDR2 YFSETQ, per germline. CDR3 coding DNA: TGCGCCAGCAGCTTAGTGACAGGGATGAACACTGAAGCTTTCTTT. It is translated as CASSLVTGMNTEAFF.

The chain is built from TRBV7-9 and TRBJ2-5; TRBD2 is a possible D gene (6 bases). This CDR3 has 15 amino acids. Deletions cut 2 bases from V and 5 bases from J, with 15 bases between. The germline V gene has CDR1 SEHNR and CDR2 FQNEAQ (reference sequence). The CDR3 DNA reads TGTGCCAGCAGCTTATCACGGGAGTTATTCGAGACCCAGTACTTC. Its translation: CASSLSRELFETQYF.

The V and J genes are TRBV5-5 and TRBJ2-7; TRBD2 is a possible D gene (5 bases). Germline assignment: CDR1 SGHKS and CDR2 YYEKEE (reference sequence). The CDR3 consists of 12 residues. V shed 4 bases and J shed 3 bases, with 8 bases lying between them. The CDR3 bases are TGTGCCAGCAGCAGGGAGTACTACGAGCAGTACTTC. Translated, it gives CASSREYYEQYF.

The V and J genes are TRBV6-5 and TRBJ1-2; 7 bases line up with TRBD1. The CDR3 is 15 residues long. Germline V gene data show CDR1 as MNHEY and CDR2 as SVGAGI. J was trimmed by 0 bases and V by 6 bases; bases with no gene match: 7. The CDR3 here is CASRAYRGPNYGYTF. The CDR3 nucleotides are TGTGCCAGCAGAGCTTACAGGGGTCCTAACTATGGCTACACCTTC.

This clone appeared a single time. This chain uses TRBV19 with TRBJ1-3; 8 nucleotides match TRBD1. The CDR3 is 14 residues long. Germline-derived CDR1 and CDR2 are LNHDA and SQIVND (reference sequence). Germline trimming cut 6 bases from V and 2 bases from J; bases unmatched to any gene: 3. CDR3 DNA sequence: TGTGCCAGTAGCGACAGGGGCGCTGGAAACACCATATATTTT. Protein: CASSDRGAGNTIYF.

This chain joins TRBV7-3 and TRBJ2-7; 11 bases align to TRBD1. The CDR3 spans 13 residues. Germline V lookup: CDR1 SGHTA, CDR2 FQGTGA. The junction had 2 bases not matched to a gene; V was cut back by 4 bases and J by 6 bases. Written as DNA, the CDR3 is TGTGCCAGCAGCTCGGACAGGGGGCGCGAGCAGTACTTC. Protein product: CASSSDRGREQYF. Combining the CDR3 with reference TRBV7-3 and TRBJ2-7 gives the whole variable domain GAGVSQTPSNKVTEKGKYVELRCDPISGHTALYWYRQSLGQGPEFLIYFQGTGAADDSGLPNDRFFAVRPEGSVSTLKIQRTERGDSAVYLCASSSDRGREQYFGPGTRLTVT.

The chain has TRBV2 and TRBJ2-4; a weak D match, TRBD2 (6 bases). The germline V gene encodes CDR1 SNHLY and CDR2 FYNNEI. This CDR3 comprises 14 residues. The germline V and J ends were trimmed by 6 bases and 0 bases, with 9 bases remaining between them. The CDR3 DNA reads as TGTGCCAGCAGGCCGGGAGTAGCCAAAAACATTCAGTACTTC. Translating gives CASRPGVAKNIQYF.

The chain uses TRBV20-1 and TRBJ2-1; 10 nucleotides match TRBD1. The V gene's germline CDR1 is DFQATT and CDR2 SNEGSKA (reference sequence). Trimming cost V 3 bases and J 2 bases; bases outside gene matches: 10. The CDR3 runs to 17 residues. The DNA of the CDR3 is TGCAGTGCTAGTCCGGACAGGGGGAGGATTACCTACAATGAGCAGTTCTTC. Its protein product is CSASPDRGRITYNEQFF.

The chain recombines TRBV6-2 or TRBV6-3 with TRBJ1-2; a weak D match, TRBD1 (6 bases). V was cut by 4 bases and J by 1 base, with 13 bases left in between. In germline, CDR1 is MNHEY, CDR2 SVGEGT. CDR3 length: 15 residues. Here the CDR3 DNA reads TGTGCCAGCAGTTGGGGCGGACAGATTAACTATGGCTACACCTTC. Translation gives CASSWGGQINYGYTF.

The chain combines TRBV5-1 with TRBJ2-2; D remains ambiguous. The CDR3 is made up of 14 amino acids. In germline, CDR1 is SGHRS, CDR2 YFSETQ. The V end was cut by 1 base, the J end by 1 base, with 5 bases between. CDR3 nucleotides: TGCGCCAGCAGCTTGTTCGGGAACACCGGGGAGCTGTTTTTT. Its protein is CASSLFGNTGELFF.

The chain links TRBV7-9 to TRBJ2-5; 14 bases align to TRBD2. Germline CDR1 is SEHNR and CDR2 is FQNEAQ (reference sequence). This CDR3 contains 19 residues. The V segment lost 3 bases and the J segment 4 bases; nucleotides outside the gene matches: 13. The CDR3 spells CASSFGTSGGFRRPETQYF. CDR3 in DNA: TGTGCCAGCAGCTTTGGGACTAGCGGGGGTTTCAGAAGACCAGAGACCCAGTACTTC.

This clone was picked up a small number of times. The V gene is TRBV15, the J gene TRBJ2-7, with D tentatively TRBD1 (6 bases). Germline CDR1 and CDR2: LNHNV and YYDKDF (reference sequence). This CDR3 is 16 amino acids long. V was pared by 0 bases and J by 6 bases, with 18 bases between. CDR3 DNA sequence: TGTGCCACCAGCAGAGATGGGGGAACAGGGCAGGGCGAGCAGTACTTC. Translated, it gives CATSRDGGTGQGEQYF.

This chain connects TRBV19 to TRBJ1-1; D is perhaps TRBD1 (5 bases). The CDR3 loop spans 14 amino acids. V was shortened by 7 bases and J by 4 bases, with 16 bases between the two germline ends. CDR1 and CDR2 (germline): LNHDA, SQIVND (reference sequence). Written as DNA, the CDR3 is TGTGCCAGTAACCGACAGCACAGCCTCACTGAAGCTTTCTTT. It is translated as CASNRQHSLTEAFF. The variable domain in full, with the rest retrieved from reference TRBV19 and TRBJ1-1, is DGGITQSPKYLFRKEGQNVTLSCEQNLNHDAMYWYRQDPGQGLRLIYYSQIVNDFQKGDIAEGYSVSREKKESFPLTVTSAQKNPTAFYLCASNRQHSLTEAFFGQGTRLTVV.

This clone appeared once. The gene calls are TRBV5-6 and TRBJ1-4; D is ambiguous. This CDR3 is built from 10 residues. Germline lookup yields CDR1 SGHDT and CDR2 YYEEEE. V was shortened by 10 bases and J by 8 bases, with 9 bases between the two germline ends. The CDR3 loop reads CAWSGEKLFF. CDR3 DNA: TGTGCCTGGTCGGGAGAAAAACTGTTTTTT.

The CDR3 loop reads CACLRTGLYEQYF. The CDR3 DNA reads TGTGCCTGCCTTAGGACAGGGCTCTACGAGCAGTACTTC. The V and J genes are TRBV30 and TRBJ2-7; 8 bases line up with TRBD1. This CDR3 is built from 13 residues. Germline CDR1 GTSNPN, CDR2 SVGIG (reference sequence). V lost 6 bases, J lost 3 bases, and 7 bases stayed unmatched.

The V call is TRBV9, the J call TRBJ2-5, with 10 bases that match TRBD1. The CDR3 runs to 16 residues. V lost 4 bases and J lost 4; bases outside the gene matches: 10. Germline CDR1 SGDLS, CDR2 YYNGEE. The CDR3 sequence: CASSFPGTGAGETQYF. Here the CDR3 DNA reads TGTGCCAGCAGCTTCCCCGGGACAGGGGCCGGAGAGACCCAGTACTTC.

CDR3: CASSLQGSYHGYTF. For the CDR3, the DNA is TGTGCCAGCAGCCTCCAGGGATCGTATCATGGCTACACCTTC. The chain couples TRBV28 to TRBJ1-2, with D possibly TRBD1 on 5 matching bases. The germline V and J ends were trimmed by 6 bases and 6 bases, with 17 bases remaining between them. Germline V CDR1 and CDR2: MDHEN, SYDVKM. CDR3 length: 14 amino acids.

The chain carries TRBV19 and TRBJ2-2; 7 nucleotides line up with TRBD1. This CDR3 is built from 15 residues. V shed 6 bases and J 7 bases; nucleotides not matched to a gene: 11. The germline CDR1 and CDR2 sequences are LNHDA and SQIVND (reference sequence). The CDR3 DNA reads TGTGCCAGTAGCAAGCTAAGGGGGCGAGGCGGGGAGCTGTTTTTT. Protein: CASSKLRGRGGELFF.

The chain has TRBV7-8 and TRBJ2-4, with D maybe TRBD1 (6 bases). The germline V and J ends were trimmed by 5 bases and 0 bases, with 14 bases remaining between them. CDR1 and CDR2 (germline): SGHVS, FQNEAQ. The CDR3 is made up of 16 amino acids. CDR3 DNA sequence: TGTGCCAGCAGCCTCGGACAGTCCCTAGCCAAAAACATTCAGTACTTC. Amino acid sequence: CASSLGQSLAKNIQYF.

V is TRBV4-2 and J is TRBJ1-4; D is undetermined. Germline values: CDR1 LGHNA, CDR2 YNFKEQ. The CDR3 spans 16 residues. Trimming cost V 4 bases and J 0 bases, with 12 bases left between them. CDR3 residues: CASSLLNFATNEKLFF. In nucleotides, the CDR3 is TGTGCCAGCAGCCTCCTCAACTTTGCAACTAATGAAAAACTGTTTTTT.